These T cell receptor beta chains were read from a single sample in a study of CD8 T cells in ankylosing spondylitis. A single record per CDR3 protein comes from TCRdb applying MiXCR to the 5' RACE reads. Among under 550,000 distinct CDR3 sequences, more than 25% were seen once, and the ten largest hold 0.89%. The sequenced material came from blood, either unsorted or a sorted T cell fraction (not recorded which). Source of these receptors: a male donor with ankylosing spondylitis. Both conserved end residues are part of each CDR3. Fields, in order: V gene, CDR3 length, J gene, D gene, clone size, CDR3 protein, CDR3 DNA. The D gene is left open where the match is weak. Expanded clones are given a class, and other clones once, few, many or no size at all.

V gene: TRBV20-1; CDR3 length: 11; J gene: TRBJ1-2; D gene: .; clone size: .; CDR3 protein: CSATLRAGYTF; CDR3 DNA: TGCAGTGCTACCCTCCGGGCTGGCTACACCTTC
V gene: TRBV20-1; CDR3 length: 13; J gene: TRBJ2-2; D gene: TRBD2; clone size: .; CDR3 protein: CSALRESAGELFF; CDR3 DNA: TGCAGTGCCTTGCGGGAGAGTGCCGGGGAGCTGTTTTTT
V gene: TRBV12-3/TRBV12-4; CDR3 length: 14; J gene: TRBJ2-3; D gene: .; clone size: .; CDR3 protein: CASSLWRNTDTQYF; CDR3 DNA: TGTGCCAGCAGTTTATGGCGGAACACAGATACGCAGTATTTT
V gene: TRBV3-1; CDR3 length: 15; J gene: TRBJ1-1; D gene: .; clone size: .; CDR3 protein: CASSQVTGPQTEAFF; CDR3 DNA: TGTGCCAGCAGCCAAGTGACCGGCCCCCAGACTGAAGCTTTCTTT
V gene: TRBV7-2; CDR3 length: 15; J gene: TRBJ2-7; D gene: .; clone size: .; CDR3 protein: CASSLVGLSSSEQYF; CDR3 DNA: TGTGCCAGCAGCTTAGTAGGACTCAGTTCCTCCGAGCAGTACTTC
V gene: TRBV9; CDR3 length: 14; J gene: TRBJ1-1; D gene: .; clone size: few; CDR3 protein: CASSVGHGNTEAFF; CDR3 DNA: TGTGCCAGCAGCGTAGGGCACGGGAACACTGAAGCTTTCTTT
V gene: TRBV29-1; CDR3 length: 13; J gene: TRBJ1-3; D gene: .; clone size: .; CDR3 protein: CSVAGTYGNTIYF; CDR3 DNA: TGCAGCGTTGCCGGGACGTACGGAAACACCATATATTTT
V gene: TRBV12-3/TRBV12-4; CDR3 length: 13; J gene: TRBJ2-5; D gene: TRBD2; clone size: many; CDR3 protein: CASSFAGAGTQYF; CDR3 DNA: TGTGCCAGCAGTTTTGCGGGAGCAGGGACCCAGTACTTC
V gene: TRBV11-2; CDR3 length: 12; J gene: TRBJ1-2; D gene: .; clone size: few; CDR3 protein: CASSVSNYGYTF; CDR3 DNA: TGTGCCAGCTCTGTGTCTAACTATGGCTACACCTTC
V gene: TRBV20-1; CDR3 length: 13; J gene: TRBJ1-5; D gene: .; clone size: few; CDR3 protein: CSARGGVNQPQHF; CDR3 DNA: TGCAGTGCTAGAGGAGGGGTCAATCAGCCCCAGCATTTT
V gene: TRBV20-1; CDR3 length: 16; J gene: TRBJ2-7; D gene: TRBD2; clone size: few; CDR3 protein: CSARDPLAGSPYEQYF; CDR3 DNA: TGCAGTGCTAGAGATCCCCTAGCGGGGTCGCCGTACGAGCAGTACTTC
V gene: TRBV12-3/TRBV12-4; CDR3 length: 12; J gene: TRBJ2-3; D gene: .; clone size: few; CDR3 protein: CASSTGQYTQYF; CDR3 DNA: TGTGCCAGCAGCACTGGACAGTATACGCAGTATTTT
V gene: TRBV20-1; CDR3 length: 15; J gene: TRBJ2-3; D gene: TRBD2; clone size: few; CDR3 protein: CSASVLAGGENTQYF; CDR3 DNA: TGCAGTGCTTCCGTCCTAGCGGGGGGAGAGAATACGCAGTATTTT
V gene: TRBV27; CDR3 length: 16; J gene: TRBJ1-2; D gene: TRBD1; clone size: few; CDR3 protein: CASSLSVRTGFYGYTF; CDR3 DNA: TGTGCCAGCAGTTTATCGGTCAGGACAGGGTTTTATGGCTACACCTTC
V gene: TRBV24-1; CDR3 length: 12; J gene: TRBJ1-1; D gene: .; clone size: few; CDR3 protein: CATSDLLGFAFF; CDR3 DNA: TGTGCCACCAGTGATTTATTAGGGTTCGCTTTCTTT
V gene: TRBV7-2; CDR3 length: 14; J gene: TRBJ2-1; D gene: .; clone size: many; CDR3 protein: CASSFGADLSEQFF; CDR3 DNA: TGTGCCAGCAGCTTCGGGGCGGACCTCAGTGAGCAGTTCTTC
V gene: TRBV18; CDR3 length: 11; J gene: TRBJ2-7; D gene: .; clone size: .; CDR3 protein: CASSPLNEQYF; CDR3 DNA: TGTGCCAGCTCACCTTTGAACGAGCAGTACTTC
V gene: TRBV9; CDR3 length: 16; J gene: TRBJ2-2; D gene: .; clone size: few; CDR3 protein: CASSPPDGVYTGELFF; CDR3 DNA: TGTGCCAGCAGCCCTCCAGATGGGGTTTACACCGGGGAGCTGTTTTTT
V gene: TRBV5-1; CDR3 length: 19; J gene: TRBJ1-1; D gene: .; clone size: .; CDR3 protein: CASSSEPSTWAASNTEAFF; CDR3 DNA: TGCGCCAGCAGCTCGGAACCCTCGACATGGGCCGCCTCGAACACTGAAGCTTTCTTT
V gene: TRBV6-1; CDR3 length: 14; J gene: TRBJ2-3; D gene: .; clone size: few; CDR3 protein: CASTPPRDTDTQYF; CDR3 DNA: TGTGCCAGCACTCCCCCGCGAGACACAGATACGCAGTATTTT